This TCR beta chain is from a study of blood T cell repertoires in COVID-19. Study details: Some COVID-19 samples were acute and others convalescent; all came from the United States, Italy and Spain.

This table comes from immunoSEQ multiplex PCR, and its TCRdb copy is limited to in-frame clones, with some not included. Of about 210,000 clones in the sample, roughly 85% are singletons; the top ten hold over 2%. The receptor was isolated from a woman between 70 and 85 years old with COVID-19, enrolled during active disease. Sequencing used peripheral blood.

The CDR3 DNA follows: TGTGCCAGTAGTATCCCTCCGGGAGGGGGCAGGCATCAGCCCCAGCATTTT. This translates into CASSIPPGGGRHQPQHF. The chain has TRBV19 and TRBJ1-5; TRBD1 aligns across 7 bases. Germline CDR1 and CDR2: LNHDA and SQIVND (reference sequence). Trimming at V came to 3 bases and at J to 5 bases, leaving 13 bases not matched to a gene. This CDR3 has 17 residues.